These 14 T cell receptor beta chains share one sample of origin, sequenced in a study of cytomegalovirus exposure and HLA in healthy donors. Primers: 60 Vbeta forward and 13 Jbeta reverse. The repertoire was sequenced with immunoSEQ multiplex PCR; TCRdb's copy has only in-frame clones and lacks some. The sample consists of about 140,000 clones, approximately 70% of them appearing once. The sequenced sample was PBMCs. The receptors here all came from a human donor in good health.

The J gene is TRBJ2-2, the V gene TRBV27; no definite D call. Trimming stripped 5 bases from V and 2 bases from J, with 18 bases between. Germline CDR1 MNHEY, CDR2 SMNVEV (reference sequence). The length of the CDR3 is 17 residues. The DNA of the CDR3 is TGTGCCAGCAGTCCCCTTGGCCTCAGATCTAACACCGGGGAGCTGTTTTTT. It encodes CASSPLGLRSNTGELFF.

J is TRBJ2-1 and V is TRBV19; D unclear. The CDR3 covers 14 residues. CDR1 is LNHDA and CDR2 is SQIVND in the germline V gene (reference sequence). V gave up 1 base and J gave up 12 bases, with 16 bases separating them. CDR3 coding DNA: TGTGCCAGTAGTATAGGAGGTAAAAACGATAGGCAGTTCTTC. Amino acid sequence: CASSIGGKNDRQFF.

The chain joins TRBV13 to TRBJ1-5; 11 nucleotides align to TRBD1. Trimming took 5 bases from V and 5 from J; bases not matched to a gene: 5. The length of the CDR3 is 15 residues. The germline V gene encodes CDR1 PRHDT and CDR2 FYEKMQ (reference sequence). CDR3 sequence reads: CASSRTGGGYQPQHF. The CDR3, as DNA: TGTGCCAGCAGCCGGACAGGGGGCGGGTATCAGCCCCAGCATTTT.

The gene calls are TRBV29-1 and TRBJ2-7, with 8 nucleotides matching TRBD1. There are 12 residues in the CDR3. Germline V gene data show CDR1 as SQVTM and CDR2 as ANQGSEA. V shed 7 bases and J 4 bases; nucleotides not matched to a gene: 6. CDR3 loop: CSAGQGSYEQYF. DNA of the CDR3: TGCAGCGCAGGACAGGGAAGTTACGAGCAGTACTTC.

A single count supports this clone. V gene TRBV7-2 combines with J gene TRBJ2-3, with 7 bases matching TRBD2. CDR1 is SGHTA, CDR2 FQGNSA, per germline. CDR3 length equals 19 residues. The trim removed 0 bases at V and 0 bases at J, leaving 12 bases unmatched. CDR3 residues: CASSLAGLPSGYSTDTQYF. CDR3 bases: TGTGCCAGCAGCTTAGCGGGACTACCGTCTGGCTATAGCACAGATACGCAGTATTTT.

V gene TRBV5-1 combines with J gene TRBJ2-5; 7 bases map to TRBD2. CDR3 length equals 15 residues. Germline CDR1 and CDR2: SGHRS and YFSETQ. V shed 5 bases, J shed 1 base, and the junction held 8 bases outside the gene matches. This CDR3 is CASSIGGSVQETQYF. CDR3 DNA sequence: TGCGCCAGCAGTATCGGCGGGAGCGTCCAAGAGACCCAGTACTTC.

This chain links TRBV6-5 with TRBJ1-2; D perhaps matches TRBD1 (6 bases). Germline CDR1 is MNHEY and CDR2 is SVGAGI. The CDR3 has 13 amino acids. V was shortened by 5 bases and J by 4 bases, with 11 bases between the two germline ends. CDR3 sequence reads: CASSPGTSYGYTF. The CDR3 DNA reads TGTGCCAGCAGTCCCGGGACAAGCTATGGCTACACCTTC.

This clone has a single count. This chain links TRBV2 with TRBJ1-5; 7 positions agree with TRBD1. The V and J ends lost 3 bases and 6 bases, in that order; junction bases with no gene match: 5. Germline V gene lookup returns CDR1 SNHLY and CDR2 FYNNEI. This CDR3 has 14 residues. In DNA, the CDR3 is TGTGCCAGCAGTGATCAGGGGGACGGTCAGCCCCAGCATTTT. Translation gives CASSDQGDGQPQHF.

This chain joins TRBV5-6 and TRBJ2-2; no definite D call. The ends were cut back, 2 bases at V and 2 bases at J, with 7 bases in the middle. There are 14 residues in the CDR3. Germline CDR1 is SGHDT and CDR2 is YYEEEE. CDR3 protein: CASSFGRNTGELFF. CDR3 sequence (DNA): TGTGCCAGCAGCTTTGGGCGAAACACCGGGGAGCTGTTTTTT.

V gene TRBV6-6 combines with J gene TRBJ2-3, with 7 bases identical to TRBD2. The CDR3 contains 15 residues. V dropped 0 bases and J dropped 4; count of bases not matched to a gene: 4. Germline V gene sequence: CDR1 MNHNY, CDR2 SVGAGI (reference sequence). The CDR3 coding sequence is TGTGCCAGCAGTTACTCGAGGGAGGGCCCAGATACGCAGTATTTT. This encodes CASSYSREGPDTQYF.

This clone was counted between two and nine times. The chain recombines TRBV4-3 with TRBJ2-7; the D gene is possibly TRBD2 (6 bases). The CDR3 is 17 residues long. Deletions cut 0 bases from V and 0 bases from J, with 15 bases between. Germline V CDR1 and CDR2: LGHNA, YSLEER. The DNA of the CDR3 is TGCGCCAGCAGCCAAGAAGAGCCCGGGGACTTCTCCTACGAGCAGTACTTC. It encodes CASSQEEPGDFSYEQYF.

This chain joins TRBV11-2 and TRBJ2-1; TRBD2 matches at 11 bases. Germline assignment: CDR1 SGHAT and CDR2 FQNNGV. The CDR3 extends over 16 amino acids. The V and J ends lost 5 bases and 4 bases, in that order; junction bases with no gene match: 7. The CDR3 loop reads CASSPLTSGSYNEQFF. DNA for the CDR3: TGTGCCAGCAGCCCCCTCACTAGCGGGAGTTACAATGAGCAGTTCTTC.

The gene calls are TRBV6-5 and TRBJ2-7, with D possibly matching TRBD1 (5 bases). The CDR3 has 15 residues. CDR1 is MNHEY and CDR2 is SVGAGI in the germline V gene. The V end was cut by 0 bases, the J end by 4 bases, with 13 bases between. This CDR3 is CASSYSPGNGYEQYF. The CDR3 DNA sequence: TGTGCCAGCAGTTACTCCCCAGGGAACGGTTACGAGCAGTACTTC.

The chain employs TRBV6-5 and TRBJ2-2; D unclear. V dropped 4 bases and J dropped 5 bases, with 5 bases sitting between them. The CDR3 spans 12 residues. The germline V gene has CDR1 MNHEY and CDR2 SVGAGI. The CDR3 protein is CASSSRTGELFF. CDR3 DNA sequence: TGTGCCAGCAGTTCCCGGACCGGGGAGCTGTTTTTT.